The 4 T cell receptor beta chains in this list originate from one sample, sequenced in a study of blood T cells in healthy people across ages. The use of a sample-barcoded 5' primer and a J-beta primer mix characterized a second PCR of roughly 7 to 11 cycles. TCRdb fed the 5' RACE reads into MiXCR, producing one record per CDR3 protein. The table shows 650,000 to 1,000,000 distinct CDR3 sequences, with more than 35% occurring only once. Input material: blood. These receptors all stem from a man older than 75 in good health.

V gene TRBV5-6 combines with J gene TRBJ2-5; D is possibly TRBD1 or TRBD2 (6 bases each). From germline, CDR1 is SGHDT and CDR2 YYEEEE. The CDR3 extends over 16 amino acids. Trimming took off 1 base at V and 2 bases at J, with 15 bases between the two ends. CDR3 in DNA: TGTGCCAGCAGCTTGAAGTTTGGGGGGCGTCAAGAGACCCAGTACTTC. Translating gives CASSLKFGGRQETQYF.

The chain joins TRBV20-1 to TRBJ1-1; possibly TRBD1 for D (5 bases). CDR3 length: 12 amino acids. Trimming pared 7 bases from V and 0 bases from J, leaving 9 bases between. Germline CDR1 reads DFQATT; CDR2 reads SNEGSKA (reference sequence). For the CDR3, the DNA is TGCAGTGTTGCGACAGTGAACACTGAAGCTTTCTTT. This encodes CSVATVNTEAFF.

J is TRBJ2-6 and V is TRBV24-1, with D tentatively TRBD2 (7 bases). The CDR3 extends over 15 amino acids. Trimming pared 9 bases from V and 8 bases from J, leaving 19 bases between. Per germline, CDR1 KGHDR and CDR2 SFDVKD. The CDR3 DNA sequence: TGTGCCACCGGGGACAACCTGGGAGGGACCAACGTCCTGACTTTC. Translation: CATGDNLGGTNVLTF.

The chain carries TRBV11-3 and TRBJ1-1; perhaps TRBD1 as D (5 bases). V lost 7 bases, J lost 4 bases, and 13 bases lay in between. Germline V CDR1 and CDR2: SGHNT, YENEEA. The CDR3 contains 13 residues. As DNA, the CDR3 is TGTGCCAGCATGCCAGGGATGGGCACTGAAGCTTTCTTT. Translation: CASMPGMGTEAFF.